The 32 T cell receptor beta chains reported below all come from one sample, sequenced in a study of cytomegalovirus exposure and HLA in healthy donors. Clones were sequenced by immunoSEQ multiplex PCR, and TCRdb holds only the in-frame ones, with some missing. The table has over 250,000 clones, approximately 86% seen once. Sample: PBMCs. All receptors derive from a woman aged 18-30 years in good health and CMV-seronegative.

This clone was seen just once. The chain uses TRBV27 and TRBJ1-2; 9 bases agree with TRBD1. With 9 bases clipped from V and 2 bases from J, the junction kept 10 bases outside the gene matches. Germline CDR1 MNHEY, CDR2 SMNVEV (reference sequence). The CDR3 extends over 15 amino acids. CDR3 nucleotide sequence: TGTGCCAGTTCTACAGGGGGCGACCCCAACTATGGCTACACCTTC. Amino acid sequence: CASSTGGDPNYGYTF.

The CDR3 DNA reads TGTGCCAGCAGCTTATCTAGCGGGACGGGAAATGAGCAGTTCTTC. This codes for CASSLSSGTGNEQFF. The chain couples TRBV7-7 to TRBJ2-1, with TRBD2 matching over 9 bases. Germline V CDR1 and CDR2: SSHAT, FNYEAQ (reference sequence). The ends lost 2 bases at V and 7 bases at J; junction bases unmatched: 6. The CDR3 contains 15 residues. Combining the CDR3 with reference TRBV7-7 and TRBJ2-1 gives the whole variable domain GAGVSQSPRYKVTKRGQDVTLRCDPISSHATLYWYQQALGQGPEFLTYFNYEAQPDKSGLPSDRFSAERPEGSISTLTIQRTEQRDSAMYRCASSLSSGTGNEQFFGPGTRLTVL.

This clone was detected a few times. The chain uses TRBV7-2 and TRBJ2-7; 7 nucleotides agree with TRBD1. With V trimmed by 4 bases and J by 1 base, 1 base remained unmatched. Germline V gene sequence: CDR1 SGHTA, CDR2 FQGNSA. The CDR3 sequence is 13 residues long. The CDR3 loop is CASSSRGSYEQYF. For the CDR3, the DNA is TGTGCCAGCAGCTCCAGGGGGTCCTACGAGCAGTACTTC.

The genes are TRBV4-3 and TRBJ1-2, with 7 positions matching TRBD1. Unmatched junction bases numbered 6, after V lost 4 bases and J lost 4 bases. This CDR3 contains 14 residues. Germline CDR1 is LGHNA and CDR2 is YSLEER. CDR3 sequence: CASSLTGETYGYTF. In DNA, the CDR3 is TGCGCCAGCAGCCTTACAGGGGAGACCTATGGCTACACCTTC.

The chain links TRBV19 to TRBJ2-1, with 13 nucleotides matching TRBD2. This CDR3 is 15 amino acids long. Germline V lookup: CDR1 LNHDA, CDR2 SQIVND (reference sequence). V was pared by 6 bases and J by 5 bases, with 4 bases of the junction left unmatched. The CDR3 region has the DNA TGTGCCAGTAGCCGCGGACTAGCGGGGGACAATGAGCAGTTCTTC. It encodes CASSRGLAGDNEQFF.

The chain recombines TRBV6-5 with TRBJ2-1, with D hard to call. Germline-derived CDR1 and CDR2 are MNHEY and SVGAGI. The CDR3 has 13 amino acids. Trimming shortened V by 7 bases and J by 9 bases, and 16 bases separated the two germline ends. CDR3 coding DNA: TGTGCCAGCAACCAGCCTCGGGTGGGTGAGCAGTTCTTC. Amino acid sequence: CASNQPRVGEQFF.

Remarks on this clone: Within the sample, other DNA sequences also encode this same CDR3. The chain carries TRBV28 and TRBJ2-7; 10 nucleotides match TRBD1. V was clipped by 6 bases and J by 0 bases; unmatched bases: 2. Germline V CDR1 and CDR2: MDHEN, SYDVKM. This CDR3 contains 14 residues. DNA of the CDR3: TGTGCCAGCAGACGACAGGGGGCCTCCTACGAGCAGTACTTC. Its translation: CASRRQGASYEQYF.

This chain connects TRBV9 to TRBJ1-1; 7 nucleotides match TRBD1. This CDR3 comprises 15 residues. J was trimmed by 5 bases and V by 4 bases; bases with no gene match: 11. Germline V lookup: CDR1 SGDLS, CDR2 YYNGEE. CDR3 protein: CASSLQQGSGTEAFF. The DNA for the CDR3 is TGTGCCAGCAGCCTCCAACAGGGGTCGGGGACTGAAGCTTTCTTT.

The chain couples TRBV29-1 to TRBJ1-2, with 7 bases matching TRBD1. The CDR3 has 13 amino acids. The V segment lost 2 bases and the J segment 6 bases; nucleotides outside the gene matches: 6. From germline, CDR1 is SQVTM and CDR2 ANQGSEA. CDR3 DNA: TGCAGCGTTGAACTGCAGGGGGTGAATGGCTACACCTTC. Translated: CSVELQGVNGYTF.

The rearrangement links TRBV11-1 to TRBJ2-2; 10 nucleotides align to TRBD2. The germline V gene encodes CDR1 SGHAT and CDR2 FQDESV (reference sequence). V dropped 5 bases and J dropped 3; count of bases not matched to a gene: 3. The CDR3 runs 15 residues. CDR3 protein: CASSTTSGYTGELFF. The CDR3 region has the DNA TGTGCCAGCAGCACGACTAGCGGGTACACCGGGGAGCTGTTTTTT.

This clone was counted between two and nine times. Different DNA sequences within this sample yield the same CDR3. This chain connects TRBV4-2 to TRBJ2-5, with D hard to call. The ends were cut back, 0 bases at V and 1 base at J, with 6 bases in the middle. The germline gives CDR1 LGHNA, CDR2 YNFKEQ. The CDR3 has 14 amino acids. In DNA form, the CDR3 reads TGTGCCAGCAGCCAAGATCCAGGCCAAGAGACCCAGTACTTC. Amino acids: CASSQDPGQETQYF.

Here the CDR3 DNA reads TGCAGCGTTACCCACGACAGGACTAACTATGGCTACACCTTC. Amino acids: CSVTHDRTNYGYTF. The chain links TRBV29-1 to TRBJ1-2; D perhaps matches TRBD1 (6 bases). The length of the CDR3 is 14 residues. V was trimmed by 5 bases and J by 0 bases, leaving 13 bases between them. Germline V gives CDR1 SQVTM, CDR2 ANQGSEA.

This clone was found a few times. V gene TRBV7-2 combines with J gene TRBJ1-1, with TRBD1 identical over 8 bases. The germline V gene has CDR1 SGHTA and CDR2 FQGNSA. Trimming at V came to 1 base and at J to 4 bases, leaving 5 bases not matched to a gene. The CDR3 contains 15 residues. The CDR3 DNA sequence: TGTGCCAGCAGCTTAGGACAGGGGAGGAGCACTGAAGCTTTCTTT. Translating gives CASSLGQGRSTEAFF.

The chain is built from TRBV6-5 and TRBJ1-1, with 7 positions matching TRBD1. V was clipped by 3 bases and J by 5 bases; unmatched bases: 9. Germline CDR1 is MNHEY and CDR2 is SVGAGI. The length of the CDR3 is 15 residues. CDR3 DNA: TGTGCCAGCAGTTATAGGGCCCAGGGGGTAACTGAAGCTTTCTTT. Translated: CASSYRAQGVTEAFF.

The chain has TRBV5-1 and TRBJ2-7; 7 positions match TRBD2. The CDR3 is 15 amino acids. Germline values: CDR1 SGHRS, CDR2 YFSETQ. With 3 bases clipped from V and 3 bases from J, the junction kept 9 bases outside the gene matches. The CDR3 DNA reads as TGCGCCAGCAGCTCCACCGGGACTAACAGCTACGAGCAGTACTTC. Amino acids: CASSSTGTNSYEQYF.

The gene calls are TRBV5-1 and TRBJ2-7; 7 bases are shared with TRBD1. The junction had 8 bases not matched to a gene; V was cut back by 3 bases and J by 5 bases. Per the germline V gene, CDR1 is SGHRS and CDR2 is YFSETQ. The CDR3 spans 14 residues. The CDR3 coding sequence is TGCGCCAGCAGCTGGGGACAGTCTCTGAACGAGCAGTACTTC. Its translation is CASSWGQSLNEQYF.

The chain employs TRBV30 and TRBJ2-3, with TRBD2 as a possible D gene (6 bases). This CDR3 is built from 12 residues. V was trimmed by 4 bases and J by 5 bases, leaving 10 bases between them. Looked up from germline, CDR1 is GTSNPN and CDR2 is SVGIG (reference sequence). The chain's CDR3 is CAWILEGDTQYF. For the CDR3, the DNA is TGTGCCTGGATCCTGGAGGGAGATACGCAGTATTTT.

CDR3 sequence reads: CASSKQGPTDTQYF. The CDR3 coding sequence is TGTGCCAGCAGTAAGCAGGGCCCCACAGATACGCAGTATTTT. The chain recombines TRBV6-6 with TRBJ2-3; D possibly corresponds to TRBD1 (5 bases). Germline assignment: CDR1 MNHNY and CDR2 SVGAGI (reference sequence). The length of the CDR3 is 14 residues. The ends were cut back, 5 bases at V and 2 bases at J, with 11 bases in the middle.

The chain recombines TRBV6-4 with TRBJ2-1, with D perhaps TRBD2 (5 bases). There are 15 residues in the CDR3. The germline gives CDR1 MRHNA, CDR2 SNTAGT. Trimming left V 0 bases short and J 5 bases short, with 11 bases between. The CDR3 nucleotides are TGTGCCAGCAGTGACTCGGACGGGATAAACAATGAGCAGTTCTTC. Translated, it gives CASSDSDGINNEQFF.

For the CDR3, the DNA is TGCGCCAGCAGCTTGGTTATAGCTGCGGGAGCCACCGGGAATGAGCAGTTCTTC. Translation gives CASSLVIAAGATGNEQFF. V usage is TRBV5-1 and J usage is TRBJ2-1; 7 positions match TRBD2. Trimming removed 0 bases from V and 7 bases from J; junction bases left unmatched: 16. The CDR3 length is 18 residues. Germline V gives CDR1 SGHRS, CDR2 YFSETQ.

This clone was picked up one time. A far bigger clonotype differs at one base, so this is likely a read error. The V call is TRBV6-4, the J call TRBJ2-3, with 7 bases that match TRBD2. The germline V gene encodes CDR1 MRHNA and CDR2 SNTAGT. The CDR3 runs 15 residues. The V segment lost 3 bases and the J segment 0 bases; nucleotides outside the gene matches: 3. The DNA for the CDR3 is TGTGCCAGCAGTGAGGGTAGCGGGAGCACAGATACGCAGTATTTT. This sequence encodes CASSEGSGSTDTQYF.

This chain connects TRBV5-1 to TRBJ2-7, with 8 bases that match TRBD2. CDR1 is SGHRS and CDR2 is YFSETQ in the germline V gene. The V and J ends lost 4 bases and 3 bases, in that order; junction bases with no gene match: 12. CDR3 length: 16 amino acids. The CDR3 sequence: CASSIRSGTDLYEQYF. The CDR3 region has the DNA TGCGCCAGCAGCATACGTAGCGGGACTGACCTCTACGAGCAGTACTTC.

The chain links TRBV10-3 to TRBJ2-5, with D possibly TRBD2 on 5 matching bases. Trimming removed 8 bases at V and 2 bases at J, with 6 bases between. The CDR3 has 11 amino acids. Germline lookup yields CDR1 ENHRY and CDR2 SYGVKD. Here the CDR3 DNA reads TGTGCCATCCGGGGTCAAGAGACCCAGTACTTC. Its translation: CAIRGQETQYF.

This clone is a singleton in its sample. This rearrangement joins TRBV5-6 to TRBJ2-1, with D maybe TRBD2 (5 bases). CDR1 is SGHDT, CDR2 YYEEEE, per germline. This CDR3 is 15 amino acids long. V was trimmed by 1 base and J by 9 bases, leaving 17 bases between them. This CDR3 reads CASSLSGLGVGEQFF. The CDR3 nucleotides read TGTGCCAGCAGCTTGTCCGGACTGGGAGTAGGTGAGCAGTTCTTC.

The rearrangement uses TRBV11-2 and TRBJ2-7, with D unresolved. The germline V and J ends were trimmed by 7 bases and 3 bases, with 10 bases remaining between them. CDR1 is SGHAT and CDR2 is FQNNGV in the germline V gene. The CDR3 has 12 residues. The CDR3: CASTPFGYEQYF. CDR3 nucleotides: TGTGCCAGCACCCCCTTCGGCTACGAGCAGTACTTC.

The gene calls are TRBV25-1 and TRBJ1-2, with TRBD1 matching 7 bases. The germline CDR1 and CDR2 sequences are MGHDK and SYGVNS. This CDR3 is built from 15 residues. Losses at the gene ends were 1 base for V and 6 bases for J; bases not matched to a gene: 8. The CDR3 here is CASSEWDSAEDGYTF. The CDR3 DNA reads as TGTGCCAGCAGTGAATGGGACAGCGCCGAGGATGGCTACACCTTC.

V is TRBV18 and J is TRBJ1-5; D is unclear. Germline CDR1 reads KGHSH; CDR2 reads LQKENI. V lost 5 bases and J lost 7, with 15 bases in between. The CDR3 length is 14 residues. The CDR3 DNA is TGTGCCAGCTCAAGATCTGTAGGCGGCCAGCCCCAGCATTTT. Translating it yields CASSRSVGGQPQHF. The complete variable domain, with remaining parts taken from reference TRBV18 and TRBJ1-5, reads NAGVMQNPRHLVRRRGQEARLRCSPMKGHSHVYWYRQLPEEGLKFMVYLQKENIIDESGMPKERFSAEFPKEGPSILRIQQVVRGDSAAYFCASSRSVGGQPQHFGDGTRLSIL.

As concerns this clone: The sample has other DNA sequences that encode this CDR3 too. The rearrangement joins TRBV5-4 to TRBJ1-2, with TRBD1 matching over 8 bases. V was pared by 4 bases and J by 4 bases, with 6 bases of the junction left unmatched. The CDR3 sequence is 14 residues long. In germline, CDR1 is SGHNT, CDR2 YYREEE (reference sequence). The CDR3 loop reads CASSPGQGAYGYTF. Written as DNA, the CDR3 is TGTGCCAGCAGCCCAGGACAGGGTGCCTATGGCTACACCTTC.

This chain joins TRBV5-1 and TRBJ2-2; 11 positions agree with TRBD2. With 4 bases clipped from V and 4 bases from J, the junction kept 6 bases outside the gene matches. Germline V CDR1 and CDR2: SGHRS, YFSETQ. CDR3 size: 16 residues. The CDR3 loop is CASSRDLAGGTGELFF. The DNA for the CDR3 is TGCGCCAGCAGCCGCGACCTAGCGGGAGGCACCGGGGAGCTGTTTTTT. Based on the CDR3 plus reference TRBV5-1 and TRBJ2-2, the full variable domain is KAGVTQTPRYLIKTRGQQVTLSCSPISGHRSVSWYQQTPGQGLQFLFEYFSETQRNKGNFPGRFSGRQFSNSRSEMNVSTLELGDSALYLCASSRDLAGGTGELFFGEGSRLTVL.

The chain is built from TRBV25-1 and TRBJ2-3; D possibly corresponds to TRBD2 (5 bases). The V end was cut by 5 bases, the J end by 3 bases, with 15 bases between. Germline V CDR1 and CDR2: MGHDK, SYGVNS. The CDR3 sequence is 15 residues long. The CDR3 protein is CASSPSERRTDTQYF. The CDR3 DNA reads as TGTGCCAGCAGTCCCTCGGAGCGGAGAACAGATACGCAGTATTTT.

Turning to this clone: Other DNA sequences of this sample code for an identical CDR3. The chain uses TRBV27 and TRBJ2-7; D gene uncertain. Trimming took off 6 bases at V and 0 bases at J, with 9 bases between the two ends. From germline, CDR1 is MNHEY and CDR2 SMNVEV (reference sequence). The CDR3 totals 13 residues. In DNA form, the CDR3 reads TGTGCCAGCAGCCTGGGCCTCTCCTACGAGCAGTACTTC. It yields the protein CASSLGLSYEQYF.

The chain employs TRBV4-1 and TRBJ1-2, with D possibly TRBD1 on 6 matching bases. Deletions cut 0 bases from V and 4 bases from J, with 15 bases between. From germline, CDR1 is MGHRA and CDR2 YSYEKL. The CDR3 runs to 16 residues. CDR3 in DNA: TGCGCCAGCAGCCAAGATAGGGCAGGGGCGCCCTATGGCTACACCTTC. It codes for CASSQDRAGAPYGYTF.